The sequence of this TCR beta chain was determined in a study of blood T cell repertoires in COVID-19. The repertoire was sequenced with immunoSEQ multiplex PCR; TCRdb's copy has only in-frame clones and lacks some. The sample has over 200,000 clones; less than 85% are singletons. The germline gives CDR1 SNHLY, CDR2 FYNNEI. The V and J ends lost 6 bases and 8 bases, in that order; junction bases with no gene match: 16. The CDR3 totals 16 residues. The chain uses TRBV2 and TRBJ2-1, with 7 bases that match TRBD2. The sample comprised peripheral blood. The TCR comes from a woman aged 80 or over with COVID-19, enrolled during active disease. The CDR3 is CASRWGGRAREDEQFF. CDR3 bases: TGTGCCAGCAGGTGGGGGGGACGGGCCCGAGAGGATGAGCAGTTCTTC.